What follows are 3 T cell receptor beta chains derived from one specimen sequenced in a study of blood T cell repertoires in COVID-19. The data were produced by immunoSEQ multiplex PCR, yet TCRdb's version contains in-frame clones alone and is incomplete. The sample yields approximately 300,000 clones, around 89% seen once. The specimen was peripheral blood. These receptors originate from a young man with acute or convalescent COVID-19.

J is TRBJ2-4 and V is TRBV5-1; the match to TRBD2 covers 12 bases. The CDR3 is 16 amino acids. Germline CDR1 reads SGHRS; CDR2 reads YFSETQ. The V gene end was trimmed by 0 bases and the J gene end by 7 bases; junction bases not matched to a gene: 5. CDR3 sequence (DNA): TGCGCCAGCAGCTTGGGATCGGGGACTAGCGGGAACATTCAGTACTTC. Translated, it gives CASSLGSGTSGNIQYF.

As concerns this clone: Different DNA sequences within this sample yield the same CDR3. This rearrangement joins TRBV5-3 to TRBJ1-1; tentative D call: TRBD1 (6 bases). TRBV5-3 belongs to the ORF category, with a function that is uncertain. The V end lost 5 bases, the J end lost 2 bases, and 25 bases lay between the germline ends. The CDR3 extends over 18 amino acids. DNA of the CDR3: TGTGCCAGAAGTCCTGCGAGACAGGTTCATTTGTCAAACACTGAAGCTTTCTTT. Protein sequence: CARSPARQVHLSNTEAFF.

This chain connects TRBV2 to TRBJ1-5; TRBD1 might be the D (6 bases). The CDR3 is 13 residues long. Germline V lookup: CDR1 SNHLY, CDR2 FYNNEI. Deletions cut 7 bases from V and 2 bases from J, with 9 bases between. The CDR3 coding sequence is TGTGCCAGCACCAGGGGTGGCAATCAGCCCCAGCATTTT. This translates into CASTRGGNQPQHF.